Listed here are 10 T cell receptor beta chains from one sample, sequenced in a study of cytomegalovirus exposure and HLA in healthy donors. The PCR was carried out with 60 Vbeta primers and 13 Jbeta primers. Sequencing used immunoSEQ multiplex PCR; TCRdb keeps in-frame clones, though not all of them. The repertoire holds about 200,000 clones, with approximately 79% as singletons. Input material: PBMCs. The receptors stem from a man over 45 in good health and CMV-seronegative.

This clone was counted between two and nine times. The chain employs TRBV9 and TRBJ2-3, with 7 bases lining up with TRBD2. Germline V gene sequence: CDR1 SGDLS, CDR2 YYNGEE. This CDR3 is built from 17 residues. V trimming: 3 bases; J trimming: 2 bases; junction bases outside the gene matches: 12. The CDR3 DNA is TGTGCCAGCAGCGCTACTAGCGATATAGTCCCCACAGATACGCAGTATTTT. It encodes CASSATSDIVPTDTQYF.

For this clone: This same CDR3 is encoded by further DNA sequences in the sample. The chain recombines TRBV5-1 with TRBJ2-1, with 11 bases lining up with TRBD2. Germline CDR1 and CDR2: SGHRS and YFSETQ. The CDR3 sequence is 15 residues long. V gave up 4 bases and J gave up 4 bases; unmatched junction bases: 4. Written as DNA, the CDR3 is TGCGCCAGCAGCACCGGGACTAGCGGTTACAATGAGCAGTTCTTC. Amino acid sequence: CASSTGTSGYNEQFF.

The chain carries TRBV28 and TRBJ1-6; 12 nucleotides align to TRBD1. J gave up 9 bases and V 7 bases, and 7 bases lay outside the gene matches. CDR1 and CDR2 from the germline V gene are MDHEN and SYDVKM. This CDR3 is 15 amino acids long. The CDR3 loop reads CASTFGTGGVSPLHF. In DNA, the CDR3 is TGTGCCAGCACCTTCGGGACAGGGGGCGTTTCACCCCTCCACTTT.

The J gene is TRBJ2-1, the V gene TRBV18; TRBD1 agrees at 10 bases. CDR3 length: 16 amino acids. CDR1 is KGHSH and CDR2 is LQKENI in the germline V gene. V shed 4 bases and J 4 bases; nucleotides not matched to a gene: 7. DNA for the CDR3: TGTGCCAGCTCACTACGGACAGGGGGGCTTTACAATGAGCAGTTCTTC. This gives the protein CASSLRTGGLYNEQFF.

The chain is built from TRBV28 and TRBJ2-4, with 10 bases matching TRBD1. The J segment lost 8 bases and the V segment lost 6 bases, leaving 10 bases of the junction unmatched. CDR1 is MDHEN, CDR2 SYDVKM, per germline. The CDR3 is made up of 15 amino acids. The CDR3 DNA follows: TGTGCCAGCAGCTCCCGGGACAGGGGATACGACATTCAGTACTTC. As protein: CASSSRDRGYDIQYF.

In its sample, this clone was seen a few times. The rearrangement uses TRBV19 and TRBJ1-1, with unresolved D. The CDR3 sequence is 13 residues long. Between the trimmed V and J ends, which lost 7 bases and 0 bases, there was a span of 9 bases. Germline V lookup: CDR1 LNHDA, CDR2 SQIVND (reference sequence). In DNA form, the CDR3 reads TGTGCCAGTACCAGACAAGTGAACACTGAAGCTTTCTTT. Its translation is CASTRQVNTEAFF.

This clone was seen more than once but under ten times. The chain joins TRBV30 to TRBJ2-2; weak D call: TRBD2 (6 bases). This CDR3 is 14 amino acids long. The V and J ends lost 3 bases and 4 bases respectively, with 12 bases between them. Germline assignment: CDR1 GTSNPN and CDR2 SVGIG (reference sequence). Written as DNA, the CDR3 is TGTGCCTGGAGCTCCCGGGGGAGCACCGGGGAGCTGTTTTTT. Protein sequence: CAWSSRGSTGELFF.

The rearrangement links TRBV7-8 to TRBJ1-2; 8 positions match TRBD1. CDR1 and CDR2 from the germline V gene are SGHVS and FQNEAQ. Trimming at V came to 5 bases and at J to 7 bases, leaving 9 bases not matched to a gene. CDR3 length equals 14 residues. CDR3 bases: TGTGCCAGCAGCCAGAGACAGGGGTCTCGTGGCTACACCTTC. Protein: CASSQRQGSRGYTF.

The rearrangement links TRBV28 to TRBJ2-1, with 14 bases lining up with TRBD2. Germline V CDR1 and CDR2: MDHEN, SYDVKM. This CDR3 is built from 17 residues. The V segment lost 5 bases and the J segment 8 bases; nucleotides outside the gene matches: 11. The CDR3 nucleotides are TGTGCCAGCAGTCCGACTAGCGGGAGGGCCCAGTACCATGAGCAGTTCTTC. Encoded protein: CASSPTSGRAQYHEQFF.

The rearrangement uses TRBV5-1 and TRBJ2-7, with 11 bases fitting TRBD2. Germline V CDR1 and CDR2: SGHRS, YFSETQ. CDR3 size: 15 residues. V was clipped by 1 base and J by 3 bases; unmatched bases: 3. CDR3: CASSLTSGSVYEQYF. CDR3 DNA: TGCGCCAGCAGCTTGACTAGCGGGAGTGTCTACGAGCAGTACTTC.